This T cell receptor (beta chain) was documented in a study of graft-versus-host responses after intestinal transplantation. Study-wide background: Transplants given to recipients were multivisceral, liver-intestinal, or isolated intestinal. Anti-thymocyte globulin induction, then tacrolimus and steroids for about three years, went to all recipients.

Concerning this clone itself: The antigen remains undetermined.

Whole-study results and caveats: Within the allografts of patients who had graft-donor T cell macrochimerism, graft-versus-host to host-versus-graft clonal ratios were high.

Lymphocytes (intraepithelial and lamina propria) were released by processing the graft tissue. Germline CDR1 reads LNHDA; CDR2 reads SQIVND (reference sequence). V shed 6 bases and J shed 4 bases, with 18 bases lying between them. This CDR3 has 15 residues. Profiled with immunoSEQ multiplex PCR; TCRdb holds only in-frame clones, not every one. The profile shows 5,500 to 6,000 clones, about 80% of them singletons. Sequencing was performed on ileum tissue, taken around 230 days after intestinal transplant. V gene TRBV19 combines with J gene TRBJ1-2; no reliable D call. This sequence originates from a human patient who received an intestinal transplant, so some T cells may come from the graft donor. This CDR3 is CASSPHGAGVYGYTF. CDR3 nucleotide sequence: TGTGCCAGTAGCCCACACGGCGCCGGGGTCTATGGCTACACCTTC.